What follows is one TCR beta chain and its context. Its recognized antigen is unknown. No base quality information exists; no much larger clone differs at one position. A distance of 14 bases separates the germline ends of V and J, which lose 4 bases and 4 bases respectively. Counted from cysteine to phenylalanine, this CDR3 has 15 amino acids. The DNA shown is the 45-base CDR3, in frame from base 1. The germline V gene gives CDR1 as SNHLY and CDR2 as FYNNEI. The time point label of this sample denotes: week 5, during vaccination. A 20-mer mutant IDH1 peptide at 300 micrograms in Montanide made up each vaccine dose, which was injected subcutaneously together with topical imiquimod. All donors had newly diagnosed IDH1-mutant astrocytomas of WHO grade 3 or 4 that showed loss of nuclear ATRX. The samples were drawn from NOA16, a multicentre, single-arm, open-label phase I trial in Germany that tested a mutant IDH1 peptide vaccine in humans for the first time. The DNeasy Blood and Tissue Kit was used to extract genomic DNA from EDTA blood for TCRB sequencing.

The sample is drawn from a study of a mutant IDH1 vaccine in newly diagnosed glioma (dated by TCRdb to 2020 to 2022). Regarding the research as a whole: Patients were given eight vaccinations, in weeks 1, 3, 5, 7, 11, 15, 19 and 23, which matched visits V03 through V10. Vaccination was initiated 4-6 weeks after radiotherapy alone, or concurrently with temozolomide cycles in the chemotherapy-containing groups. Of the approximately 33 treated patients, roughly 62% were male and approximately 40% were female, and the mean age was about 40 years. Before enrollment, most patients had been given radiochemotherapy with temozolomide as standard therapy, while the rest had received either radiotherapy alone or temozolomide alone. Peripheral blood was drawn at six visits: V03 (baseline), V05, V07, V10, V12 and V13. For exploratory analyses, approximately 25 treated patients had longitudinal TCRB deep sequencing done wherever samples were available.

The library was obtained by the immunoSEQ multiplex PCR assay. Rearranged TCR beta chain sequences were amplified using the hsTCRB Kit according to the manufacturer's protocol. Sequencing of TCRB libraries was carried out on an Illumina MiSeq. From the authors' description of their analysis: Demultiplexing, trimming and gene mapping were performed with the kit vendor's proprietary platform. This is the immuneACCESS table as TCRdb keeps it, with only in-frame sequences that have V and J called. A part of the clones is gone; compared with another copy, unresolved V genes explain less than half, and the rest is unexplained. V and J calls and clone size follow that table, whereas D and trimming were derived from the DNA. Across this sample there are roughly 50,000 clones, with 81% seen only once. Clones ranked in the top ten supply about 3.4% of the sample. Study-level results and caveats: The authors noted that analyses of patient blood samples could not be reproduced because of sample limitations. Immune responses induced by the vaccine were seen in around 94% of patients across multiple MHC alleles. Pseudoprogression seemed to be unrelated to changes in the top peripheral T cell clonotypes found by TCRB sequencing. Availability determined which PBMC samples were chosen for TCRB deep sequencing.

This sequence uses TRBV2 and TRBJ1-3, with a tentative D gene TRBD1 over 6 matching bases. The TCR was taken from a man between 25 and 39 years old with glioma. The specimen was PBMCs, collected from a glioma patient whose treatment included an IDH1 peptide vaccine. In nucleotides, the sequence is TGTGCCAGCAGTGTGGGGGCTAACTTGGGAAACACCATATATTTT. It encodes CASSVGANLGNTIYF.